The 27 T cell receptor beta chains in this list originate from one sample, sequenced in a study of TIL therapy for anti-PD-1-resistant metastatic lung cancer. Sequencing used immunoSEQ v3. TCRdb's table, derived via immunoSEQ multiplex PCR, lists solely in-frame clones and lacks some. The profile shows about 50,000 clones, about two thirds of them singletons. Time point: pre-treatment sample, taken before nivolumab and TIL therapy. Tumor tissue came from excised metastases, mostly pleural nodules or supraclavicular lymph nodes. The sample in question was tumor tissue, obtained at baseline. These receptors all stem from a person aged 25 to 85 with non-small cell lung cancer.

This clone was seen only a few times. The V gene is TRBV11-2, the J gene TRBJ2-7; perhaps TRBD1 as D (5 bases). Germline V gives CDR1 SGHAT, CDR2 FQNNGV. The CDR3 is made up of 11 amino acids. Trimming shortened V by 5 bases and J by 4 bases, and 6 bases separated the two germline ends. CDR3: CASSPGYEQYF. DNA for the CDR3: TGTGCCAGCAGCCCAGGGTACGAGCAGTACTTC.

CDR3 sequence: CASTAFGGSGTDTQYF. For the CDR3, the DNA is TGTGCCAGCACCGCCTTCGGGGGGAGTGGGACAGATACGCAGTATTTT. The rearrangement uses TRBV6-6 and TRBJ2-3; 7 nucleotides line up with TRBD2. V shed 7 bases and J 3 bases; nucleotides not matched to a gene: 13. The CDR3 has 16 residues. From germline, CDR1 is MNHNY and CDR2 SVGAGI (reference sequence).

The genes are TRBV19 and TRBJ2-1, with 7 bases fitting TRBD1. Germline V gene data show CDR1 as LNHDA and CDR2 as SQIVND (reference sequence). CDR3 length equals 15 residues. The junction had 11 bases not matched to a gene; V was cut back by 6 bases and J by 6 bases. The CDR3 coding sequence is TGTGCCAGTAGGACGAGGGGGCAACGTCTCAATGAGCAGTTCTTC. Translated, it gives CASRTRGQRLNEQFF.

The rearrangement uses TRBV18 and TRBJ1-1; D might be TRBD1 (5 bases). Germline V CDR1 and CDR2: KGHSH, LQKENI. CDR3 length equals 13 residues. Deletions cut 4 bases from V and 0 bases from J, with 6 bases between. CDR3: CASSQTVNTEAFF. CDR3 in DNA: TGTGCCAGCTCACAGACAGTGAACACTGAAGCTTTCTTT.

This clone was seen more than once but under ten times. The rearrangement links TRBV7-2 to TRBJ2-1; tentative D call: TRBD2 (5 bases). This CDR3 contains 16 residues. In germline, CDR1 is SGHTA, CDR2 FQGNSA. The V and J ends lost 3 bases and 4 bases respectively, with 16 bases between them. CDR3 bases: TGTGCCAGCAGCTTTCCAAGTACTAGTCTTTACAATGAGCAGTTCTTC. Amino acid sequence: CASSFPSTSLYNEQFF.

This clone was found a few times. The gene calls are TRBV10-1 and TRBJ2-6; 9 bases line up with TRBD1. The length of the CDR3 is 18 residues. The germline gives CDR1 WNHNN, CDR2 SYGVQD (reference sequence). Germline trimming cut 6 bases from V and 2 bases from J; bases unmatched to any gene: 11. This CDR3 is CASRDGTGLAPGANVLTF. The CDR3 nucleotides read TGCGCCAGCAGGGACGGGACAGGGTTAGCTCCTGGGGCCAACGTCCTGACTTTC.

The J gene is TRBJ2-2, the V gene TRBV6-1, with a weak D call TRBD2 (6 bases). Germline V gives CDR1 MNHNS, CDR2 SASEGT. The CDR3 length is 13 residues. The ends were cut back, 4 bases at V and 6 bases at J, with 9 bases in the middle. The CDR3 region is CASSAGDAGELFF. CDR3 in DNA: TGTGCCAGCAGTGCGGGAGATGCCGGGGAGCTGTTTTTT.

V usage is TRBV28 and J usage is TRBJ1-5; D is unresolved. V was pared by 0 bases and J by 4 bases, with 4 bases between. The CDR3 sequence is 13 residues long. Germline V gene lookup returns CDR1 MDHEN and CDR2 SYDVKM. The CDR3 bases are TGTGCCAGCAGTTTATGGGGGAATCAGCCCCAGCATTTT. Translation: CASSLWGNQPQHF.

V gene TRBV5-1 combines with J gene TRBJ2-3; possibly TRBD1 for D (6 bases). V was clipped by 4 bases and J by 2 bases, with 14 bases between them. The CDR3 spans 15 residues. Germline V gene lookup returns CDR1 SGHRS and CDR2 YFSETQ. The CDR3, as DNA: TGCGCCAGCAGCCTCCAAACAGGGCCCACAGATACGCAGTATTTT. Translated, it gives CASSLQTGPTDTQYF.

This clone turned up a few times. The chain uses TRBV27 and TRBJ1-2, with a weak D call TRBD1 (5 bases). The V gene lost 2 bases and the J gene lost 8 bases, with 18 bases spanning the gap. The length of the CDR3 is 15 residues. CDR1 and CDR2 (germline): MNHEY, SMNVEV (reference sequence). Here the CDR3 reads CASSLRRLGEWGYTF. The CDR3 DNA reads as TGTGCCAGCAGTTTAAGGCGGCTAGGGGAGTGGGGCTACACCTTC.

This chain uses TRBV11-2 with TRBJ2-5; 7 bases line up with TRBD1. The CDR3 runs 14 residues. V gave up 0 bases and J gave up 5 bases; unmatched junction bases: 3. Germline CDR1 and CDR2: SGHAT and FQNNGV. The CDR3 protein is CASSLDGRGETQYF. The CDR3, as DNA: TGTGCCAGCAGCTTAGACGGCAGGGGGGAGACCCAGTACTTC.

The V call is TRBV11-2, the J call TRBJ2-6; 9 bases agree with TRBD1. The germline gives CDR1 SGHAT, CDR2 FQNNGV. V gave up 5 bases and J gave up 4 bases; unmatched junction bases: 12. The CDR3 totals 18 residues. The CDR3 bases are TGTGCCAGCAGCAAAGAAGGGACAGGGATCCTCGGGGCCAACGTCCTGACTTTC. Protein product: CASSKEGTGILGANVLTF.

The gene calls are TRBV2 and TRBJ1-1; D gene uncertain. Trimming took off 5 bases at V and 7 bases at J, with 17 bases between the two ends. The CDR3 extends over 14 amino acids. Germline V gives CDR1 SNHLY, CDR2 FYNNEI. The CDR3 spells CASSYDRVGGEAFF. DNA for the CDR3: TGTGCCAGCAGTTACGATCGGGTGGGCGGTGAAGCTTTCTTT.

This clone was seen once. The V gene is TRBV5-1, the J gene TRBJ1-4; 7 bases agree with TRBD1. Germline V gene lookup returns CDR1 SGHRS and CDR2 YFSETQ. The CDR3 totals 17 residues. J gave up 4 bases and V 4 bases, and 13 bases lay outside the gene matches. The CDR3: CASSPDGTDQINEKLFF. CDR3 nucleotides: TGCGCCAGCAGCCCGGACGGGACAGACCAAATTAATGAAAAACTGTTTTTT.

The chain uses TRBV9 and TRBJ2-7; D possibly corresponds to TRBD1 (5 bases). The CDR3 covers 15 residues. Germline V lookup: CDR1 SGDLS, CDR2 YYNGEE. Trimming stripped 0 bases from V and 6 bases from J, with 16 bases between. CDR3 nucleotide sequence: TGTGCCAGCAGCGTAGCTACATTGGGGCAGGCCGAGCAGTACTTC. Translating gives CASSVATLGQAEQYF.

The chain is built from TRBV2 and TRBJ1-5, with D hard to call. With 3 bases removed from V and 0 bases from J, the gap between germline ends came to 9 bases. The CDR3 covers 15 residues. CDR1 and CDR2 from the germline V gene are SNHLY and FYNNEI. Here the CDR3 reads CASSDWEFSNQPQHF. Here the CDR3 DNA reads TGTGCCAGCAGTGACTGGGAGTTTAGCAATCAGCCCCAGCATTTT.

CDR3: CASTPVDSPYGYTF. The CDR3 nucleotides read TGCGCCAGCACCCCAGTGGACAGCCCCTATGGCTACACCTTC. This chain links TRBV5-1 with TRBJ1-2; perhaps TRBD1 as D (6 bases). The CDR3 spans 14 residues. V lost 6 bases, J lost 4 bases, and 16 bases lay in between. From germline, CDR1 is SGHRS and CDR2 YFSETQ.

This clone was seen at least ten times. V is TRBV19 and J is TRBJ2-1; TRBD2 is a possible D gene (6 bases). Looked up from germline, CDR1 is LNHDA and CDR2 is SQIVND (reference sequence). Trimming took 5 bases from V and 0 from J, leaving 20 bases between them. The CDR3 spans 18 residues. CDR3 bases: TGTGCCAGTAGTTTTTTTGCCGGGACTGCAAACTCCTACAATGAGCAGTTCTTC. Its protein product is CASSFFAGTANSYNEQFF.

V usage is TRBV19 and J usage is TRBJ2-3; weak D call: TRBD2 (5 bases). Germline V gene data show CDR1 as LNHDA and CDR2 as SQIVND (reference sequence). V lost 6 bases and J lost 5, with 15 bases in between. This CDR3 has 14 residues. The CDR3 sequence: CASRALASGDTQYF. As DNA, the CDR3 is TGTGCCAGTAGGGCCCTAGCCTCGGGAGATACGCAGTATTTT.

The V and J genes are TRBV5-4 and TRBJ1-4, with TRBD1 identical over 9 bases. Germline lookup yields CDR1 SGHNT and CDR2 YYREEE (reference sequence). V dropped 4 bases and J dropped 8; count of bases not matched to a gene: 6. This CDR3 comprises 14 residues. In DNA form, the CDR3 reads TGTGCCAGCAGCGTGGGACAGGGACGGGAAAAACTGTTTTTT. It yields the protein CASSVGQGREKLFF.

In DNA, the CDR3 is TGTGCCAGCAGCTTAGAACTGGGATCCTACGAGCAGTACTTC. This encodes CASSLELGSYEQYF. The chain carries TRBV7-6 and TRBJ2-7, with no clear D. This CDR3 is built from 14 residues. Germline V lookup: CDR1 SGHVS, CDR2 FNYEAQ. Trimming took 1 base from V and 1 from J, leaving 8 bases between them.

The genes are TRBV6-5 and TRBJ2-7, with 12 bases lining up with TRBD2. Germline CDR1 is MNHEY and CDR2 is SVGAGI. Germline trimming cut 0 bases from V and 4 bases from J; bases unmatched to any gene: 4. CDR3 length: 16 residues. The CDR3 reads CASSYSNLAGGYEQYF. In DNA, the CDR3 is TGTGCCAGCAGTTACTCGAACCTAGCGGGAGGGTACGAGCAGTACTTC.

CDR3 coding DNA: TGTGCCAGCAGCCGGACCGGTCCCTACGAGCAGTACTTC. This gives the protein CASSRTGPYEQYF. The chain has TRBV7-2 and TRBJ2-7; no firm D call. V was pared by 5 bases and J by 2 bases, with 10 bases between. The CDR3 covers 13 residues. Germline lookup yields CDR1 SGHTA and CDR2 FQGNSA.

By proportion, this clone is medium-sized. Other nucleotide sequences from this sample produce the same CDR3. V gene TRBV5-1 combines with J gene TRBJ1-1; D is possibly TRBD1 (6 bases). CDR3 length equals 12 residues. Trimming stripped 4 bases from V and 3 bases from J, with 7 bases between. Germline assignment: CDR1 SGHRS and CDR2 YFSETQ. CDR3 region: CASSTGYTEAFF. The DNA for the CDR3 is TGCGCCAGCAGCACAGGGTACACTGAAGCTTTCTTT.

This clone showed up just once. V and J are TRBV7-2 and TRBJ2-7; 9 positions match TRBD1. Germline V gene sequence: CDR1 SGHTA, CDR2 FQGNSA. The CDR3 totals 19 residues. Trimming took 5 bases from V and 0 from J; bases not matched to a gene: 17. The chain's CDR3 is CASSKRPGQGSIRSYEQYF. The CDR3 nucleotides read TGTGCCAGCAGCAAACGACCGGGACAGGGTTCCATACGCTCCTACGAGCAGTACTTC.

A remark on this clone: The sample carries other DNA sequences with the same CDR3. This sequence joins TRBV5-6 and TRBJ1-5; 9 nucleotides align to TRBD1. CDR1 and CDR2 from the germline V gene are SGHDT and YYEEEE. V shed 4 bases, J shed 0 bases, and the junction held 2 bases outside the gene matches. This CDR3 contains 15 residues. The CDR3 DNA reads TGTGCCAGCAGCCTGACAGGGGGTAGCAATCAGCCCCAGCATTTT. The encoded protein is CASSLTGGSNQPQHF.

V usage is TRBV6-1 and J usage is TRBJ2-2, with D possibly called TRBD1 or TRBD2 (5 bases each). Between the trimmed V and J ends, which lost 4 bases and 2 bases, there was a span of 11 bases. Germline V lookup: CDR1 MNHNS, CDR2 SASEGT. There are 15 residues in the CDR3. In DNA form, the CDR3 reads TGTGCCAGCAGTGTATGGGACGGCAACACCGGGGAGCTGTTTTTT. It is translated as CASSVWDGNTGELFF.